This TCR beta chain was profiled in a study of blood T cells in healthy people across ages (dated by TCRdb to 2013 to 2016). As for the study more broadly: In model experiments, template switching captured about one uniquely barcoded TCR beta cDNA molecule for every two T cells. The donors were split into four age groups: young (average 16 years), middle-aged (about 40), aged (roughly 65) and long-lived (over 80). The study analyzed two additional independent replicas of 1 million unique cDNA reads from the same blood draw for two donors, one aged 18 to 29 and one aged 80 or older. The study measured age-related changes in TCR beta repertoire diversity using deep sequencing normalized with unique cDNA molecular identifiers.

The roughly 39 donors, aged roughly 6 to 95 years, were systemically healthy Caucasian individuals from Russia. Roughly 9 milliliters of peripheral blood were drawn from each donor into EDTA-treated Vacutainer tubes. Ficoll-Paque density-gradient centrifugation was used to isolate PBMCs, with at least 7 million per sample. Total RNA was extracted from PBMCs with Trizol reagent, with at least 5.5 micrograms obtained per sample. Naive CD45RAhigh/CD27high T cell percentages were measured by flow cytometry on a PBMC aliquot from every donor. The investigation overall reported the following: Since profiling was done on bulk unsorted PBMCs, naive and antigen-experienced compartments could not be conclusively compared. Donor CMV infection status was unknown, potentially confounding age-related changes in expanded clonotypes. As age increased, observed TCR beta diversity per million T cells dropped in a roughly linear way, and a significant reduction was already evident by age about 40. A strong correlation was found between observed TCR beta diversity and the percentage of naive T cells measured by flow cytometry. Total diversity estimates from one million sequenced T cells were considered lower bounds and underestimates. Compared with the aged group, the long-lived group had more naive CD4+ T cells, fewer expanded clones and increased TCR diversity, suggesting age selection.

The sample holds a few counts of this clonotype. Its antigen is still unknown. No much larger clone is present one base from it, and per-base qualities are unavailable. The CDR1 and CDR2 encoded by the germline V gene (reference sequence) are MNHEY and SMNVEV. The CDR3, cysteine through phenylalanine, is 16 amino acids long. Only CDR3 DNA is held: 48 bases, read in frame from base 1. V is pared back by 3 bases and J by 4 bases, with 18 bases lying between the germline termini. Libraries were made using 5' RACE. The sample was run on an Illumina HiSeq 2500. The second PCR ran for roughly 6 to 11 cycles and used a J-beta primer mix along with a sample-barcoded 5' primer. Each TCR beta cDNA molecule received a unique molecular identifier from a template-switch 5' adaptor carrying 12 random nucleotides. Each sample yielded at least 3 million CDR3-containing paired-end reads. First-strand cDNA was synthesized from all RNA with the Mint cDNA synthesis kit, primed by a TRBC-specific oligonucleotide. All cDNA was treated with uracil-DNA glycosylase and then went through a first 18-cycle PCR with the universal primers M1SS and BC2_uni_R. The published analysis was carried out like this. Normalization of each sample was performed by random selection of 1 million high-quality reads, each carrying a distinct molecular identifier. Reads with shared molecular identifiers were discarded instead of being binned into consensus sequences. MiTCR, run with a Q25 quality threshold and the strictest error-elimination algorithm, handled CDR3 identification, clonotype clustering and error correction. A nonparametric unseen species model with Euler transformation was used to estimate lower-bound total TCR beta diversity. TCRdb reanalyzed the raw reads on its own, using fastp at Q25 for trimming and MiXCR for clone calling, and kept in-frame beta chains. Duplicate CDR3 protein sequences are folded into a single record with the most common DNA and genes. These V and J calls are TCRdb output, not the study's own analysis. For this sample the table gives about 780,000 distinct CDR3 sequences, of which 25% to 30% were detected only once. Less than 3.5% of the sample is taken by the ten largest.

A further study also used this sample, focusing on T cells of mothers and their children. From the second report: The donors were nine systemically healthy Caucasian individuals, made up of three mothers and their six children. cDNA synthesis used all of the extracted RNA, with 1.5 ug of RNA in each 15 ul reaction. In the second PCR, the M1S primer added sample barcodes and 2-4 random nucleotides. More than 8 million TCR beta CDR3 reads were obtained from each mother, and about 3 million reads were obtained from each child. Thymic selection similarly shapes TCR recombination output in related and unrelated pairs, with minor effect from inherited differences. Normalized repertoire overlap was always found to be slightly, but never significantly, higher in related mother-child pairs than in unrelated mother-child pairs. No persistent microchimeric T cell clones were detected, at a sensitivity of 90 to 100 clones per million clonotypes. Deep NGS was used in the study to compare the TCR beta repertoires of mothers and children and to look for features that separate related mother-child pairs from unrelated individuals. On average, the children were around 11 +/- 4 years old, while the mothers were about 37 +/- 4 years old. After adapter ligation was performed with NEBNext reagents, the libraries were sequenced on an Illumina HiSeq 2000 with 100+100 nt paired-end reads. Mother and child libraries were prepared a month apart and sequenced in separate runs to prevent cross-contamination. Between about 500,000 and 2,300,000 distinct TCR beta clonotypes were identified per donor. Naive TCR beta clonotypes were estimated from low-frequency clonotypes matched to each donor's FACS-determined naive share, without sorting.

What was sequenced was blood. The rearrangement joined TRBV27 to TRBJ2-5; the D gene cannot be named for sure. The receptor comes from a boy under 18 in good health. The nucleotides read TGTGCCAGCAGTTTTAGGTATCCCGGGCTGGGAGAGACCCAGTACTTC. This sequence encodes CASSFRYPGLGETQYF.